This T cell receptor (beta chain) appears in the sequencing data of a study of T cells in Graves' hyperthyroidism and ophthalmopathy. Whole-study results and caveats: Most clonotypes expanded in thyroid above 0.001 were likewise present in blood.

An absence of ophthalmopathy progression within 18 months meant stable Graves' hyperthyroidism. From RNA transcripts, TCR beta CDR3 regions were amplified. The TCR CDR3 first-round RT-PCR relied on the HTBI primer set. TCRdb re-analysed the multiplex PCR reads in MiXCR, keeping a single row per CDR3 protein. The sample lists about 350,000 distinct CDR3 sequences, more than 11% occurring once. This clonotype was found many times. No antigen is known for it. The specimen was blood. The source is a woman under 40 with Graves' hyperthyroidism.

In DNA form, the CDR3 reads TGTGCCAGCAGCTTAGTAGTCAGCGGGAGATTGTGGGAGCAGTACTTC. Encoded protein: CASSLVVSGRLWEQYF. The chain recombines TRBV7-2 with TRBJ2-7, with TRBD2 matching over 8 bases. CDR3 length: 16 residues. Looked up from germline, CDR1 is SGHTA and CDR2 is FQGNSA. V dropped 1 base and J dropped 7; count of bases not matched to a gene: 12.